The 8 T cell receptor beta chains below were found in one sample sequenced in a study of blood T cells in healthy people across ages. Next came a second PCR, run for about 7 to 12 cycles, which used a sample-barcoded 5' primer along with a J-beta primer mix. MiXCR, applied by TCRdb to the 5' RACE reads, yields one record per CDR3 protein. The data show some 1.7 million distinct CDR3 sequences, roughly 27% seen once. The sequenced material came from blood. The receptors derive from a woman aged 25 to 39 in good health.

CDR3 residues: CASRPTGVTEAFF. CDR3 nucleotide sequence: TGTGCCAGCAGACCAACAGGGGTTACTGAAGCTTTCTTT. The genes are TRBV12-3 or TRBV12-4 and TRBJ1-1, with 7 bases matching TRBD1. V lost 6 bases, J lost 5 bases, and 6 bases stayed unmatched. The CDR3 totals 13 residues.

This clonotype occurred a few times. The chain employs TRBV29-1 and TRBJ2-1; 7 nucleotides align to TRBD2. Trimming removed 6 bases from V and 9 bases from J; junction bases left unmatched: 8. The CDR3 is made up of 12 amino acids. Germline V gene data show CDR1 as SQVTM and CDR2 as ANQGSEA. CDR3 sequence reads: CSVPRLASEQFF. CDR3 nucleotides: TGCAGCGTCCCTCGACTAGCTTCTGAGCAGTTCTTC.

The chain is built from TRBV28 and TRBJ1-2; D unclear. V dropped 2 bases and J dropped 8 bases, with 9 bases sitting between them. The CDR3 has 12 residues. In germline, CDR1 is MDHEN, CDR2 SYDVKM. In DNA, the CDR3 is TGTGCCAGCAGTTTAAACGTTATGGGCTACACCTTC. Translating gives CASSLNVMGYTF.

This clonotype was detected many times. The genes are TRBV20-1 and TRBJ2-1; 8 bases align to TRBD2. Trimming removed 2 bases from V and 9 bases from J; junction bases left unmatched: 3. The CDR3 spans 12 residues. Germline V gene lookup returns CDR1 DFQATT and CDR2 SNEGSKA (reference sequence). The CDR3 bases are TGCAGTGCTAGAAAAACTAGCGGTGAGCAGTTCTTC. Residues: CSARKTSGEQFF.

V is TRBV11-2 and J is TRBJ1-2, with 8 bases fitting TRBD1. With 1 base clipped from V and 1 base from J, the junction kept 11 bases outside the gene matches. The CDR3 has 18 amino acids. Germline assignment: CDR1 SGHAT and CDR2 FQNNGV. CDR3 nucleotide sequence: TGTGCCAGCAGCTTAGTAGCCGGGACAGGTGTGAATAACTATGGCTACACCTTC. This codes for CASSLVAGTGVNNYGYTF.

This clonotype has a handful of counts. V usage is TRBV12-3 or TRBV12-4 and J usage is TRBJ2-1, with 8 nucleotides matching TRBD1. There are 16 residues in the CDR3. The trim removed 5 bases at V and 4 bases at J, leaving 10 bases unmatched. The CDR3 sequence: CASSLGQGMGYNEQFF. As DNA, the CDR3 is TGTGCCAGCAGTCTCGGACAGGGTATGGGGTACAATGAGCAGTTCTTC.

A single count supports this clonotype. Relative to the germline gene, one junction end is altered; a read error may explain this. This chain joins TRBV5-1 and TRBJ2-5, with 9 positions matching TRBD1. In germline, CDR1 is SGHRS, CDR2 YFSETQ. CDR3 size: 14 residues. The CDR3 spells CASSGGQGRETQDF. CDR3 nucleotide sequence: TGCGCCAGCAGCGGGGGACAGGGACGAGAGACCCAGGACTTC.

The table lists this clonotype with many counts. The V gene is TRBV5-1, the J gene TRBJ2-3; weak D call: TRBD2 (5 bases). Deletions cut 4 bases from V and 2 bases from J, with 11 bases between. The CDR3 spans 14 residues. The V gene's germline CDR1 is SGHRS and CDR2 YFSETQ. The CDR3 DNA sequence: TGCGCCAGCAGCCGCTCACTAGACACAGATACGCAGTATTTT. Its translation is CASSRSLDTDTQYF.